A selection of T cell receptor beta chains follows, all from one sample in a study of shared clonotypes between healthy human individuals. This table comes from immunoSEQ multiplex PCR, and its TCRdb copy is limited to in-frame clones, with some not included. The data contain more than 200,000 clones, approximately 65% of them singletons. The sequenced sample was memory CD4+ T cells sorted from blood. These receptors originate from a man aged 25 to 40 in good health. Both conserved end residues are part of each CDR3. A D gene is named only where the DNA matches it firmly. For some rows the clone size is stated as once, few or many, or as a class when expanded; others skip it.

TGTGCCAGCAGTGAAACAGGGATTGACAGGGTGGGCGGCTACACCTTC | CASSETGIDRVGGYTF | TRBJ1-2 | . | TRBV2 | TRBD1
TGTGCCAGCAGTTTAGGCCTAGCGGGAGTCGTTCGTCTGTACTTC | CASSLGLAGVVRLYF | TRBJ2-7 | . | TRBV28 | TRBD2
TGTGCCAGTCTCTCCTACAATGAGCAGTTCTTC | CASLSYNEQFF | TRBJ2-1 | few | TRBV6-1 | .
TGTGCCAGCAATCGACAGGGGCTGAACACTGAAGCTTTCTTT | CASNRQGLNTEAFF | TRBJ1-1 | . | TRBV27 | TRBD1
. | CASRHRLQNQLIAISPSIF | TRBJ1-5 | . | TRBV12-2 | .
TGTGCTAGTGCCACCACGGGGGCCACAGATACGCAGTATTTT | CASATTGATDTQYF | TRBJ2-3 | . | TRBV12-5 | .
TGTGCCAGCAGCCCGGACAGGAGCGGCTACGAGCAGTACTTC | CASSPDRSGYEQYF | TRBJ2-7 | few | TRBV7-3 | TRBD1
TGTGCCAGCAGTCTGTATAGCGGGGACTACGAGCAGTACTTC | CASSLYSGDYEQYF | TRBJ2-7 | . | TRBV28 | TRBD2
TGTGCCAGCAGTGAAGCTAAGACCGGCTACACCTTC | CASSEAKTGYTF | TRBJ1-2 | . | TRBV2 | .
TGTGCCAGCAGCCAAGAGAGGCAAGAGACCCAGTACTTC | CASSQERQETQYF | TRBJ2-5 | . | TRBV14 | .
TGTGCCAGCAGCCCACGGACTAGCGGGAGGATTATAGATACGCAGTATTTT | CASSPRTSGRIIDTQYF | TRBJ2-3 | few | TRBV7-7 | TRBD2
TGTGCCAGCAGCGTAAGGGGAGACACCGGGGAGCTGTTTTTT | CASSVRGDTGELFF | TRBJ2-2 | . | TRBV9 | .
TGTGCCAGCAGCCCCGGGGAGACCCAGTACTTC | CASSPGETQYF | TRBJ2-5 | few | TRBV13 | .
TGTGCCAGCAGCACGGGACACCAGACGCCTAATGAAAAACTGTTTTTT | CASSTGHQTPNEKLFF | TRBJ1-4 | . | TRBV11-2 | .
TGTGCCAGCAGCTTAGTCTACAGATACAATGAGCAGTTCTTC | CASSLVYRYNEQFF | TRBJ2-1 | . | TRBV7-8 | .
TGTGCCAGCAGCTTAGATCTCGGCAGGGCTGATGGCTACACCTTC | CASSLDLGRADGYTF | TRBJ1-2 | . | TRBV11-2 | .
TGTGCCAGCAGCTGGACTAGCGGGAGGGTCAAAAACATTCAGTACTTC | CASSWTSGRVKNIQYF | TRBJ2-4 | few | TRBV11-2 | TRBD2
TGTGCCAGCAGTCCCCTGGCGGAGGTCCAGTACTTC | CASSPLAEVQYF | TRBJ2-5 | few | TRBV28 | .
TGCAGCCAATTCGCAGCAGATACGCAGTATTTT | CSQFAADTQYF | TRBJ2-3 | . | TRBV20-1 | .
TGTGCCAGCAGCTCCGACAGGGGCTATGGCTACACCTTC | CASSSDRGYGYTF | TRBJ1-2 | many | TRBV5-6 | TRBD1
TGTGCCAGCAGCTTAGGGGAGGTGAACACTGAAGCTTTCTTT | CASSLGEVNTEAFF | TRBJ1-1 | . | TRBV7-6 | .
TGTGCCAGCAGACCCGACGGGACAGGGTTCAATGAGCAGTTCTTC | CASRPDGTGFNEQFF | TRBJ2-1 | few | TRBV6-5 | TRBD1
TGTGCCAGCAGCTGGGGGACAGGGAGGAACACTGAAGCTTTCTTT | CASSWGTGRNTEAFF | TRBJ1-1 | . | TRBV5-4 | TRBD1
TGTGCCAGTAGTATTCGGCACGGCATCTATGGCTACACCTTC | CASSIRHGIYGYTF | TRBJ1-2 | few | TRBV19 | .
TGTGCCAGCATGCGGGCCCCTCAAGAGACCCAGTACTTC | CASMRAPQETQYF | TRBJ2-5 | few | TRBV2 | .
TGTGCCACCAGCAGAGAGCCACAGGGGTGGCAGTACTTC | CATSREPQGWQYF | TRBJ2-7 | . | TRBV15 | TRBD1
TGTGCCAGCAGTACCCGCGGACAGGGAAGGTACGAGCAGTACTTC | CASSTRGQGRYEQYF | TRBJ2-7 | . | TRBV27 | TRBD1
TGTGCCAGCAGCTTTAACAGGGGAAGCACAGATACGCAGTATTTT | CASSFNRGSTDTQYF | TRBJ2-3 | once | TRBV5-5 | TRBD1
TGTGCCAGCAGCTTAGGGTCTAGCCCAAACAATGAGCAGTTCTTC | CASSLGSSPNNEQFF | TRBJ2-1 | few | TRBV7-2 | .
TGTGCCAGCAGTCAAGAGGGGCAGGGACTGGTGTACACTGAAGCTTTCTTT | CASSQEGQGLVYTEAFF | TRBJ1-1 | . | TRBV13 | .
TGTGCCAGCAGCGTCACAGGGATGGACACTGAAGCTTTCTTT | CASSVTGMDTEAFF | TRBJ1-1 | few | TRBV9 | .
TGTGCCAGCAGCGTTCAAACGGGACCGTCCAGGGAGGAGCAGTTCTTC | CASSVQTGPSREEQFF | TRBJ2-1 | few | TRBV9 | .
TGTGCCAGCAGCGTTACAGGGGGCGTTGTAAAACAGTTCTTC | CASSVTGGVVKQFF | TRBJ2-1 | many | TRBV13 | TRBD1
TGCGCCAGCAGCCACCTCAGCGGGGAAGAGACCCAGTACTTC | CASSHLSGEETQYF | TRBJ2-5 | few | TRBV4-3 | TRBD2
TGTGCCAGCAGTTTAAGGGACTCGAATCAGCCCCAGCATTTT | CASSLRDSNQPQHF | TRBJ1-5 | . | TRBV27 | .
TGTGCCTGGAGCCAGACTAGCGGGAGGGTGGGGGGTGAGCAGTTCTTC | CAWSQTSGRVGGEQFF | TRBJ2-1 | . | TRBV30 | TRBD2
TGTGCCAGCTCAGCCAGTTTCTCGGACAGTGCTGGAAACACCATATATTTT | CASSASFSDSAGNTIYF | TRBJ1-3 | . | TRBV18 | .
TGTGCCAGCAGCTTGGCCAACAGGGGTTATGGCTACACCTTC | CASSLANRGYGYTF | TRBJ1-2 | many | TRBV5-6 | TRBD1
TGTGCCACCAGCAGAGGGGACAGGGGGACCTCTGGGGCCAACGTCCTGACTTTC | CATSRGDRGTSGANVLTF | TRBJ2-6 | . | TRBV15 | TRBD1
TGTGCCAGCAGCTTAGAAGGGGGGGCTGAGCAGTTCTTC | CASSLEGGAEQFF | TRBJ2-1 | once | TRBV7-9 | .
TGTGCCAGCAGCTTGGAGGGCGGCCCGTGGACCCAGTACTTC | CASSLEGGPWTQYF | TRBJ2-5 | many | TRBV5-4 | .
TGCGCCAGCAGCTTGGCCCTAGCGGGGTACCGGGATACGCAGTATTTT | CASSLALAGYRDTQYF | TRBJ2-3 | . | TRBV5-1 | TRBD2
TGTGCCAGCAGCCCATCAGGGGGCAGTGCGGCCCAGTACTTC | CASSPSGGSAAQYF | TRBJ2-5 | few | TRBV7-3 | TRBD1